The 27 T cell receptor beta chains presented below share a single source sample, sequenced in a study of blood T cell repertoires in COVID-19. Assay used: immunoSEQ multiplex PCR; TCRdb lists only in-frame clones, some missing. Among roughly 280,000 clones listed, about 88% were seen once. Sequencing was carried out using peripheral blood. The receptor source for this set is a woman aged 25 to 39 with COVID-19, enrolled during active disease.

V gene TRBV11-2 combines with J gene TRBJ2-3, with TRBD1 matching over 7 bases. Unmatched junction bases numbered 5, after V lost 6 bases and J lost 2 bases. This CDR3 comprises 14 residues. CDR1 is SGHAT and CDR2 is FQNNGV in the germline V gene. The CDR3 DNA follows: TGTGCCAGCAGTTACGGACAGGACACAGATACGCAGTATTTT. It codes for CASSYGQDTDTQYF.

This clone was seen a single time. CDR3 coding DNA: TGTGCCAGCAGCCTAGGACAGTACAATCAGCCCCAGCATTTT. It specifies CASSLGQYNQPQHF. The chain uses TRBV7-2 and TRBJ1-5; weak D call: TRBD1 (6 bases). Between the trimmed V and J ends, which lost 5 bases and 3 bases, there was a span of 11 bases. The germline V gene has CDR1 SGHTA and CDR2 FQGNSA. The CDR3 contains 14 residues.

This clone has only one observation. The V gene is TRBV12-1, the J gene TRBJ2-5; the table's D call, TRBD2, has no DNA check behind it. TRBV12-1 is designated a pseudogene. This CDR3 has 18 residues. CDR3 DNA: TGTGCCAGCAGCTCGGGGAGCTGTCTAGCGGGATCGAAGGAGACCCAGTACTTC. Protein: CASSSGSCLAGSKETQYF.

CDR3 bases: TGTGCCTGTACCCAAACAGGTGAAGCTTTCTTT. This codes for CACTQTGEAFF. The genes are TRBV30 and TRBJ1-1, with D possibly TRBD1 on 5 matching bases. The germline gives CDR1 GTSNPN, CDR2 SVGIG (reference sequence). The V end lost 6 bases, the J end lost 7 bases, and 12 bases lay between the germline ends. The CDR3 covers 11 residues.

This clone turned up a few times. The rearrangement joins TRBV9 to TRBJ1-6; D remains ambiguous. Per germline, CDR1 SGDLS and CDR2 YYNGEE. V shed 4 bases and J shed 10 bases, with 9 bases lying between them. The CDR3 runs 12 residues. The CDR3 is CASSQIESPLHF. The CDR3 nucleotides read TGTGCCAGCAGCCAAATAGAATCACCCCTCCACTTT.

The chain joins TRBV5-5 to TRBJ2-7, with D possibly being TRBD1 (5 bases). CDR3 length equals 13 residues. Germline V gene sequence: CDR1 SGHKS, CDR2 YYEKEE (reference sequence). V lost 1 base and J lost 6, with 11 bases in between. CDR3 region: CASSLNPGFEQYF. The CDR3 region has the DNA TGTGCCAGCAGCTTGAACCCAGGGTTCGAGCAGTACTTC.

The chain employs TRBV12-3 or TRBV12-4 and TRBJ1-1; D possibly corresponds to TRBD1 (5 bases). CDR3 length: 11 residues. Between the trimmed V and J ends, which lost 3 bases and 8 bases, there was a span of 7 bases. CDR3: CASSFAGEAFF. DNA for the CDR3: TGTGCCAGCAGTTTTGCAGGGGAAGCTTTCTTT.

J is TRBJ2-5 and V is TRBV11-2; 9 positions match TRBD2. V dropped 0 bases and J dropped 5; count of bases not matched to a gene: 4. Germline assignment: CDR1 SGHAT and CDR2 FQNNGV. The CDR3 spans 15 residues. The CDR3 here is CASSLDQAGGETQYF. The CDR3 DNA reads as TGTGCCAGCAGCTTAGATCAGGCGGGAGGGGAGACCCAGTACTTC.

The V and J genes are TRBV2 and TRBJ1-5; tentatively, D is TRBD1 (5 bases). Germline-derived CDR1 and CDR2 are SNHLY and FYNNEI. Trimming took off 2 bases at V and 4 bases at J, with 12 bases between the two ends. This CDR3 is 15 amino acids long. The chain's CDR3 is CASSEIRQGNQPQHF. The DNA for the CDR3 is TGTGCCAGCAGTGAAATCAGGCAGGGAAATCAGCCCCAGCATTTT. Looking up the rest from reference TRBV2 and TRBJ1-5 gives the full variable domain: EPEVTQTPSHQVTQMGQEVILRCVPISNHLYFYWYRQILGQKVEFLVSFYNNEISEKSEIFDDQFSVERPDGSNFTLKIRSTKLEDSAMYFCASSEIRQGNQPQHFGDGTRLSIL.

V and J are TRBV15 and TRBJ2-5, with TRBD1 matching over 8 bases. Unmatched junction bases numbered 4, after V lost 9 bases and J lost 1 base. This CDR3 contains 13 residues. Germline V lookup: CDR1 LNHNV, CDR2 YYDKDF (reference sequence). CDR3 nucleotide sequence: TGTGCCACTGGGGACAGGTCCCAAGAGACCCAGTACTTC. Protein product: CATGDRSQETQYF.

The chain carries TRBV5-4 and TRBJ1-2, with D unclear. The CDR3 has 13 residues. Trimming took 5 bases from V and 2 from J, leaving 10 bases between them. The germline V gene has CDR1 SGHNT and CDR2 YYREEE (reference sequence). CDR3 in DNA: TGTGCCAGCAGTTCGTCGTTAAACTATGGCTACACCTTC. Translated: CASSSSLNYGYTF.

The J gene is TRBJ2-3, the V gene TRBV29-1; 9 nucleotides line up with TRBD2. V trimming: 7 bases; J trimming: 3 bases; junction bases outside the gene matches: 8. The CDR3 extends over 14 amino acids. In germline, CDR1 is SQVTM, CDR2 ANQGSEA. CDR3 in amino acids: CSDRSGSWTDTQYF. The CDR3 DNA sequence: TGCAGCGATCGTAGCGGGAGTTGGACAGATACGCAGTATTTT.

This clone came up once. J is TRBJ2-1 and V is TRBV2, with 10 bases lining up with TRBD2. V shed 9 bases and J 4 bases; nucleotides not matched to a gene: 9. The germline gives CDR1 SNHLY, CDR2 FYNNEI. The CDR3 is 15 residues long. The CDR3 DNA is TGTGCCAGTAAATTAGGACTAGCGGCTTACAATGAGCAGTTCTTC. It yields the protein CASKLGLAAYNEQFF.

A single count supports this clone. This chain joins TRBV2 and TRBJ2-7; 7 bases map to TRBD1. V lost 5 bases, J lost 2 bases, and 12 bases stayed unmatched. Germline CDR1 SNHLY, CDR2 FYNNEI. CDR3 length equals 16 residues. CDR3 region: CASSPYPGTAPYEQYF. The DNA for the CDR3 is TGTGCCAGCAGTCCATATCCCGGGACAGCACCCTACGAGCAGTACTTC.

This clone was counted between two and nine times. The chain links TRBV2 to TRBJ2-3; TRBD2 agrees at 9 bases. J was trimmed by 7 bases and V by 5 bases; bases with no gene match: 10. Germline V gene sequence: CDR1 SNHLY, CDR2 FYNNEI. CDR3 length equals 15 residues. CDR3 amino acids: CASSRLAEEFNTQYF. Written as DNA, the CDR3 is TGTGCCAGCAGTCGACTAGCGGAGGAGTTTAATACGCAGTATTTT.

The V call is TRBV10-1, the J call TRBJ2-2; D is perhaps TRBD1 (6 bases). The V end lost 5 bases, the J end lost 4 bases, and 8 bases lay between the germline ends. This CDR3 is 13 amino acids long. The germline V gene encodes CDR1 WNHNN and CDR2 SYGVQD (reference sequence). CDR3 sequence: CASSRDITGELFF. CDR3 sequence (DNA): TGCGCCAGCAGTAGGGACATCACCGGGGAGCTGTTTTTT.

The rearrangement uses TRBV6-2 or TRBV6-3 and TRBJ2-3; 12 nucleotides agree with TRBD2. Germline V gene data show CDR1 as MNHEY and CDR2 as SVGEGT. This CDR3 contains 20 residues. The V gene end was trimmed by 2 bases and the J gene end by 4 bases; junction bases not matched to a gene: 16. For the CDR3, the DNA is TGTGCCAGCAGTTACCCGAGGATGGCTAGCGGGAGGGCCGCGGCAGATACGCAGTATTTT. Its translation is CASSYPRMASGRAAADTQYF.

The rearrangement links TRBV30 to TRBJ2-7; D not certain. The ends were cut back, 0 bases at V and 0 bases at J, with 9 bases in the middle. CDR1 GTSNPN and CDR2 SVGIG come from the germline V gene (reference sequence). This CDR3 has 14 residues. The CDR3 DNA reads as TGTGCCTGGAGTGTACCCTTGCGCTCCTACGAGCAGTACTTC. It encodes CAWSVPLRSYEQYF.

The CDR3 coding sequence is TGTGCCAGCAGCTTAGGGATAGGGGTTGTAGACACCATATATTTT. Its translation: CASSLGIGVVDTIYF. The chain couples TRBV7-2 to TRBJ1-3; D might be TRBD1 (5 bases). Germline V gene data show CDR1 as SGHTA and CDR2 as FQGNSA. CDR3 size: 15 residues. V dropped 1 base and J dropped 8 bases, with 15 bases sitting between them. Looking up the rest from reference TRBV7-2 and TRBJ1-3 gives the full variable domain: GAGVSQSPSNKVTEKGKDVELRCDPISGHTALYWYRQSLGQGLEFLIYFQGNSAPDKSGLPSDRFSAERTGGSVSTLTIQRTQQEDSAVYLCASSLGIGVVDTIYFGEGSWLTVV.

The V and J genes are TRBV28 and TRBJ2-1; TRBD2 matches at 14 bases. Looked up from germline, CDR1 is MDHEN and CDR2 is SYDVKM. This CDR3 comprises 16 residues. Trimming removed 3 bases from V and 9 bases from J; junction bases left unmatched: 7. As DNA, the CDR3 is TGTGCCAGCAGTTTTAGGGGACTAGCGGGAGTTGGTGAGCAGTTCTTC. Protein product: CASSFRGLAGVGEQFF.

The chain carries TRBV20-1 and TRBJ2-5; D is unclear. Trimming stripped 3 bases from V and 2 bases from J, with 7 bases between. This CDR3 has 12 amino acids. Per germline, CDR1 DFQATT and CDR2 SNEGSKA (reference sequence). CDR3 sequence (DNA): TGCAGTGCTAGTTATCTACAAGAGACCCAGTACTTC. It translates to CSASYLQETQYF.

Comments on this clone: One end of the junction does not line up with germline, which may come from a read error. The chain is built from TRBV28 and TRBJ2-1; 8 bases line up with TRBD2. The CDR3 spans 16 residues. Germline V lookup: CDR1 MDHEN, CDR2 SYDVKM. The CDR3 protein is CASRLVSGISYNGQFF. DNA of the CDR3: TGTGCCAGCAGACTCGTTAGCGGGATCTCCTACAATGGGCAGTTCTTC. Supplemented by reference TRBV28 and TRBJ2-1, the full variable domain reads DVKVTQSSRYLVKRTGEKVFLECVQDMDHENMFWYRQDPGLGLRLIYFSYDVKMKEKGDIPEGYSVSREKKERFSLILESASTNQTSMYLCASRLVSGISYNGQFFGPGTRLTVL.

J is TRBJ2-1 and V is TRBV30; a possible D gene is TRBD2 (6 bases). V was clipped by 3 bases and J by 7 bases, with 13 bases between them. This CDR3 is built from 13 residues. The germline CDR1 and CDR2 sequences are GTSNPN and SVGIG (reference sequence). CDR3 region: CAWRRPRGNEQFF. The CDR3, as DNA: TGTGCCTGGAGACGGCCCCGGGGGAATGAGCAGTTCTTC.

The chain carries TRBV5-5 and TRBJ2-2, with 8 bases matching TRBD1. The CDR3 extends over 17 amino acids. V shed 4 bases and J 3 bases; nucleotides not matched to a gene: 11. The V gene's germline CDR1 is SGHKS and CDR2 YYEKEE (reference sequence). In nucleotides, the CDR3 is TGTGCCAGCAGCCCCTACTTTGGACAGGGTGACACCGGGGAGCTGTTTTTT. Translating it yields CASSPYFGQGDTGELFF.

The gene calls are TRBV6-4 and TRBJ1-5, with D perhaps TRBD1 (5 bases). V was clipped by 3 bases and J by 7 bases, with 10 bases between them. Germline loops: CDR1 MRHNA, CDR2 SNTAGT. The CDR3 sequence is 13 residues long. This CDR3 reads CASSEWGGQPQHF. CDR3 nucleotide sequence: TGTGCCAGCAGTGAGTGGGGCGGACAGCCCCAGCATTTT.

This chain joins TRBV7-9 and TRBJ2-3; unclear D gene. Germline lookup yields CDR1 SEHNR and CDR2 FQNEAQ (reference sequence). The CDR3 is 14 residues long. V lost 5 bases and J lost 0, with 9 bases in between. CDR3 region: CASSRQASTDTQYF. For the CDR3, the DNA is TGTGCCAGCAGCCGACAAGCTAGCACAGATACGCAGTATTTT.

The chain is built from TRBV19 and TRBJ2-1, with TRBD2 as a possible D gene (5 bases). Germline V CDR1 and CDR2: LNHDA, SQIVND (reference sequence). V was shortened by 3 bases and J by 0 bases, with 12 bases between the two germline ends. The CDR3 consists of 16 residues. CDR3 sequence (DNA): TGTGCCAGTAGTATTCGGACGGGGAGCTCCTACAATGAGCAGTTCTTC. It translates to CASSIRTGSSYNEQFF.